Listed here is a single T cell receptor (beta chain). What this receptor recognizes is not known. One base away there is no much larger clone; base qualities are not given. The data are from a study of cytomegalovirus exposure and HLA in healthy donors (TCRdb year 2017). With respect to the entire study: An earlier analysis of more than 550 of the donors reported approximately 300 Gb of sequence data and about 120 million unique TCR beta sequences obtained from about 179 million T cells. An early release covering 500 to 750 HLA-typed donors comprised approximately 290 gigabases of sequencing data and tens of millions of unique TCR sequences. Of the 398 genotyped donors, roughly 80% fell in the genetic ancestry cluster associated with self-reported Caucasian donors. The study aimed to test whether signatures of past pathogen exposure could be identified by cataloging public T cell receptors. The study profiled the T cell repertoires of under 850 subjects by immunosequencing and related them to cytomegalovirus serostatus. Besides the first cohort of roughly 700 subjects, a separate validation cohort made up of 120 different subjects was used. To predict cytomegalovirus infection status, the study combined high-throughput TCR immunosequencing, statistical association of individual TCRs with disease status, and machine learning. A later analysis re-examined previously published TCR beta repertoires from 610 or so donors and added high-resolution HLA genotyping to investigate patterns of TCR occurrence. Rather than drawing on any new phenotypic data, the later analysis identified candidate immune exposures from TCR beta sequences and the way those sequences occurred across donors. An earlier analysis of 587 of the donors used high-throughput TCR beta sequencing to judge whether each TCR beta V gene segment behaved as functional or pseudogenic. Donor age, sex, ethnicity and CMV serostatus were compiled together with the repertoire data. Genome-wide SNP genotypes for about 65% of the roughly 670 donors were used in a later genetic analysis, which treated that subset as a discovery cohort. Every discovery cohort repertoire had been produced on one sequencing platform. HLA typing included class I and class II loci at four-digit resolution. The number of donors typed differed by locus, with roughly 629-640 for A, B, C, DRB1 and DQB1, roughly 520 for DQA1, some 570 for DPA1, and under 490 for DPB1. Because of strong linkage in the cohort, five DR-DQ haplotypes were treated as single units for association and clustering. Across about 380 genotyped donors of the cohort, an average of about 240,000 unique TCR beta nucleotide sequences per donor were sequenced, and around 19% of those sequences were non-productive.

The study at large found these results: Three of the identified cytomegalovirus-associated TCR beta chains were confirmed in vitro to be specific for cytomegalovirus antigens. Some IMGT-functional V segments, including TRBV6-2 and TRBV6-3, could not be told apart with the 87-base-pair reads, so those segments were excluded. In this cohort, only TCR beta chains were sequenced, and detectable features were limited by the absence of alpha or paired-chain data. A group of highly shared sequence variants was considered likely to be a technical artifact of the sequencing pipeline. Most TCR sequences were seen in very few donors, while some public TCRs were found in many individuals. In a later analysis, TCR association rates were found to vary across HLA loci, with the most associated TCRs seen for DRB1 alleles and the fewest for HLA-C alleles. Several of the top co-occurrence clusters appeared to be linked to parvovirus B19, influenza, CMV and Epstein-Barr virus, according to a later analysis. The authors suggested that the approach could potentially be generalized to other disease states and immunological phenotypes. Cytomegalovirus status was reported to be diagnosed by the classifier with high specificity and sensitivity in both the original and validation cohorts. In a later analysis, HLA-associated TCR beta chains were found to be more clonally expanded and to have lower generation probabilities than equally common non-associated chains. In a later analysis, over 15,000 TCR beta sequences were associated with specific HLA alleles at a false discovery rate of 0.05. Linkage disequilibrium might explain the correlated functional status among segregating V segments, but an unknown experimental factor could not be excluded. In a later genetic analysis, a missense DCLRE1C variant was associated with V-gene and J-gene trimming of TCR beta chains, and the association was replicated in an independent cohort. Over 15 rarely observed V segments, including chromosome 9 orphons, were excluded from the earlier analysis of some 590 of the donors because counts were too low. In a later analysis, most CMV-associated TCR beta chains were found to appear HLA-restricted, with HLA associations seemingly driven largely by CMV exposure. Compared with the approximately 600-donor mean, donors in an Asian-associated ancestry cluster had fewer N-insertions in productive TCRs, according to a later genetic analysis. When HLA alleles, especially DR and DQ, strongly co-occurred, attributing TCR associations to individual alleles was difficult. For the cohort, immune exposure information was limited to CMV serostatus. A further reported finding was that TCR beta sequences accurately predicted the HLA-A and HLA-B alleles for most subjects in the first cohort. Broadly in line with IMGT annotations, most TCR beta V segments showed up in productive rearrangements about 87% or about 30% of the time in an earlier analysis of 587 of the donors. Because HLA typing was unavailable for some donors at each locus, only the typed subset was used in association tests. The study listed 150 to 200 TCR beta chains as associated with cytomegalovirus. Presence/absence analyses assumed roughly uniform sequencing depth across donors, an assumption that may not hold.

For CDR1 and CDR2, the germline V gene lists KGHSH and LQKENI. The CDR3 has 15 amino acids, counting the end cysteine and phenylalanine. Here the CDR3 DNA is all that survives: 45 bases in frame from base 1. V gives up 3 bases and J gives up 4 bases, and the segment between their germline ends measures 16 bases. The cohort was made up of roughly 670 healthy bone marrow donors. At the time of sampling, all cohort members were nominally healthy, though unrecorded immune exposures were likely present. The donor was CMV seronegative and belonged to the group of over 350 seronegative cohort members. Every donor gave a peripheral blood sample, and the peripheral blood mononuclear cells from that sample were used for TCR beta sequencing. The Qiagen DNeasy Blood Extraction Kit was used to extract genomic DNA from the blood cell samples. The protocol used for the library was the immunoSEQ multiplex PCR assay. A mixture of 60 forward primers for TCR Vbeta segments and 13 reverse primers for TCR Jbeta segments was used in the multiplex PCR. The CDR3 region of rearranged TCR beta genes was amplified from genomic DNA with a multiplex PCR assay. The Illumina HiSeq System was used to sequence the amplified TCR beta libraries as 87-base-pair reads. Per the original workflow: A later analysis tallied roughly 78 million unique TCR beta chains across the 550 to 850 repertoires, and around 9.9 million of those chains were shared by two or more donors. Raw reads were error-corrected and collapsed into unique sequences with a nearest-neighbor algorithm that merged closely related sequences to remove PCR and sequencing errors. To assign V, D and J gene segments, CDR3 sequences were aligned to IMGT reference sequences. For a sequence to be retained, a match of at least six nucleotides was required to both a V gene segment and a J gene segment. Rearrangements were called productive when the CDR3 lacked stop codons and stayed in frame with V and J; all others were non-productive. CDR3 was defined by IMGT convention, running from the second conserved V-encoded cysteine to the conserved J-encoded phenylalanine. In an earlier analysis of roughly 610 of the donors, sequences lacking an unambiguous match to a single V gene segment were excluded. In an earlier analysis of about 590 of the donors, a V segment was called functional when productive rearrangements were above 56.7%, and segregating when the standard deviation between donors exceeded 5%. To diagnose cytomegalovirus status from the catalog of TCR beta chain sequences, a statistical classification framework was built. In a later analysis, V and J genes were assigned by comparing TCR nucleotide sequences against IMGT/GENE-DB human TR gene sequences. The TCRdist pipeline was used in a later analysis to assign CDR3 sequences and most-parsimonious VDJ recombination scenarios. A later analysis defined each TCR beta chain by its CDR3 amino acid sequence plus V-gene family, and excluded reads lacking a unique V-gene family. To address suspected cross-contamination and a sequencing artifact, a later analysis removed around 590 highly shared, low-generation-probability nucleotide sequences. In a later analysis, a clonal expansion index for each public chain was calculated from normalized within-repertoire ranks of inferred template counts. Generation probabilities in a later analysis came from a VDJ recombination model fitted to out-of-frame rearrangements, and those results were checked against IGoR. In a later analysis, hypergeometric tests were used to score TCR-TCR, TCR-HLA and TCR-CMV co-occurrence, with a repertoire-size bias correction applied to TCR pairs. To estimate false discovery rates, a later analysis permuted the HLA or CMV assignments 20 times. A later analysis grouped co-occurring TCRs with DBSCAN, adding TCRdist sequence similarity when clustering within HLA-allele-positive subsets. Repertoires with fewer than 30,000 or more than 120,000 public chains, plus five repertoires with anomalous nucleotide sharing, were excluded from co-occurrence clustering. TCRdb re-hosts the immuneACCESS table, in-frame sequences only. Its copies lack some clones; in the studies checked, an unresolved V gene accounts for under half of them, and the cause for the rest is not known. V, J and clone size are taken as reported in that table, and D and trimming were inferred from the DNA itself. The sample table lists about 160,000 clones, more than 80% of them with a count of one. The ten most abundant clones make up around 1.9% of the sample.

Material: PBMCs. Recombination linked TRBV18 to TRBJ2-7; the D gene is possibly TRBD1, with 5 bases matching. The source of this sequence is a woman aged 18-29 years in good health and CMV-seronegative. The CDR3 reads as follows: CASSPRSRDLYEQYF. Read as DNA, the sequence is TGTGCCAGCTCACCCAGGAGCAGGGATTTATACGAGCAGTACTTC. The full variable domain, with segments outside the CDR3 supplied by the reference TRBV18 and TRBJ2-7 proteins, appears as NAGVMQNPRHLVRRRGQEARLRCSPMKGHSHVYWYRQLPEEGLKFMVYLQKENIIDESGMPKERFSAEFPKEGPSILRIQQVVRGDSAAYFCASSPRSRDLYEQYFGPGTRLTVT.